Below are 20 T cell receptor beta chains sequenced from a single sample in a study of blood T cell repertoires in COVID-19. The repertoire was sequenced with immunoSEQ multiplex PCR; TCRdb's copy has only in-frame clones and lacks some. The profile shows 200,000 or so clones, approximately 79% of them singletons. The sample taken for sequencing was peripheral blood. All receptors derive from a man aged 55 to 69 with active or convalescent COVID-19.

The gene calls are TRBV6-6 and TRBJ1-1; possible D gene TRBD1, 5 bases. CDR1 MNHNY and CDR2 SVGAGI come from the germline V gene (reference sequence). Trimming pared 2 bases from V and 3 bases from J, leaving 10 bases between. The CDR3 sequence is 14 residues long. The CDR3, as DNA: TGTGCCAGCAGTTACGGTGGGGGGTACACTGAAGCTTTCTTT. Residues: CASSYGGGYTEAFF.

This rearrangement joins TRBV5-1 to TRBJ1-1; D is undetermined. Trimming took off 4 bases at V and 4 bases at J, with 17 bases between the two ends. There are 15 residues in the CDR3. Germline CDR1 reads SGHRS; CDR2 reads YFSETQ. The CDR3 loop is CASSQTGLFGTEAFF. In DNA form, the CDR3 reads TGCGCCAGCAGCCAAACCGGACTATTCGGCACTGAAGCTTTCTTT.

The CDR3 nucleotides are TGTGCCAGCAGTTTGCAGAGCGATCAGCCCCAGCATTTT. Protein: CASSLQSDQPQHF. The chain carries TRBV12-3 or TRBV12-4 and TRBJ1-5; no firm D call. This CDR3 contains 13 residues. V was cut by 3 bases and J by 5 bases, with 8 bases left in between.

The rearrangement links TRBV5-4 to TRBJ2-3; the match to TRBD2 covers 9 bases. The CDR3 totals 16 residues. The junction had 8 bases not matched to a gene; V was cut back by 0 bases and J by 6 bases. Germline loops: CDR1 SGHNT, CDR2 YYREEE (reference sequence). CDR3 amino acids: CASSLVLAGYSDTQYF. The DNA for the CDR3 is TGTGCCAGCAGCTTGGTTCTAGCGGGGTATTCCGATACGCAGTATTTT.

The CDR3 here is CATSNERGGYGYTF. CDR3 bases: TGTGCCACCAGCAACGAACGGGGTGGCTATGGCTACACCTTC. This chain uses TRBV15 with TRBJ1-2, with D unresolved. Trimming removed 4 bases at V and 4 bases at J, with 13 bases between. The CDR3 has 14 residues. Germline-derived CDR1 and CDR2 are LNHNV and YYDKDF (reference sequence).

The CDR3 spells CASSQDASGSGDEQYF. The CDR3, as DNA: TGTGCCAGCAGCCAAGATGCTTCCGGGAGTGGAGACGAGCAGTACTTC. The chain combines TRBV4-2 with TRBJ2-7, with a weak D call TRBD2 (6 bases). Trimming pared 0 bases from V and 5 bases from J, leaving 17 bases between. The CDR3 consists of 16 residues. CDR1 is LGHNA, CDR2 YNFKEQ, per germline.

This clone was picked up many times. J is TRBJ1-4 and V is TRBV5-5, with D hard to call. Trimming took off 3 bases at V and 4 bases at J, with 10 bases between the two ends. The CDR3 runs 14 residues. The V gene's germline CDR1 is SGHKS and CDR2 YYEKEE (reference sequence). The CDR3 bases are TGTGCCAGCAGCTGGAGAGTCTTTAATGAAAAACTGTTTTTT. It yields the protein CASSWRVFNEKLFF.

This clone was counted a few times. This rearrangement joins TRBV21-1 to TRBJ2-1; TRBD2, the D gene given by the table, was not confirmed from the DNA. TRBV21-1 counts as a pseudogene. The CDR3 is made up of 15 amino acids. The CDR3 here is CASSKGRSKDNEQFF. The CDR3 DNA follows: TGTGCCAGCAGCAAAGGACGGAGTAAGGACAATGAGCAGTTCTTC.

The rearrangement joins TRBV4-2 to TRBJ2-5, with TRBD1 matching 7 bases. After removal of 2 bases from V and 1 base from J, the junction contained 1 base not matched to a gene. This CDR3 has 14 amino acids. Looked up from germline, CDR1 is LGHNA and CDR2 is YNFKEQ. This CDR3 is CASSQRQGQETQYF. The DNA of the CDR3 is TGTGCCAGCAGCCAACGACAGGGCCAAGAGACCCAGTACTTC.

This rearrangement joins TRBV2 to TRBJ1-3; D unclear. With 1 base removed from V and 7 bases from J, the gap between germline ends came to 20 bases. The CDR3 runs to 17 residues. Germline CDR1 reads SNHLY; CDR2 reads FYNNEI. The CDR3 here is CASSEVATLPNGNTIYF. The CDR3 nucleotides are TGTGCCAGCAGTGAAGTCGCCACTTTACCTAACGGGAACACCATATATTTT.

The V gene is TRBV19, the J gene TRBJ2-1, with 8 positions matching TRBD2. V was pared by 7 bases and J by 5 bases, with 7 bases of the junction left unmatched. The length of the CDR3 is 14 residues. CDR1 is LNHDA and CDR2 is SQIVND in the germline V gene (reference sequence). In DNA form, the CDR3 reads TGTGCCAGTAATGCGGGAGGTGCCCACAATGAGCAGTTCTTC. This encodes CASNAGGAHNEQFF. Based on the CDR3 plus reference TRBV19 and TRBJ2-1, the full variable domain is DGGITQSPKYLFRKEGQNVTLSCEQNLNHDAMYWYRQDPGQGLRLIYYSQIVNDFQKGDIAEGYSVSREKKESFPLTVTSAQKNPTAFYLCASNAGGAHNEQFFGPGTRLTVL.

Comment on this clone: At one of its ends the junction is not consistent with the germline gene, which may arise from a read error. V gene TRBV19 combines with J gene TRBJ1-3, with 11 bases lining up with TRBD1. The CDR3 contains 14 residues. The V gene's germline CDR1 is LNHDA and CDR2 SQIVND (reference sequence). The CDR3 sequence is CASSTGTGGTTIYF. CDR3 sequence (DNA): TGTGCCAGTAGCACCGGGACAGGGGGAACCACCATATATTTT.

This chain uses TRBV24-1 with TRBJ2-6; D ambiguous. The CDR3 covers 13 residues. Germline V lookup: CDR1 KGHDR, CDR2 SFDVKD. V lost 6 bases and J lost 0, with 2 bases in between. The CDR3 loop is CATSLSGANVLTF. CDR3 sequence (DNA): TGTGCCACCAGTCTCTCTGGGGCCAACGTCCTGACTTTC.

This sequence joins TRBV9 and TRBJ2-7, with 7 bases fitting TRBD2. The CDR3 spans 16 residues. In germline, CDR1 is SGDLS, CDR2 YYNGEE. V gave up 4 bases and J gave up 5 bases; unmatched junction bases: 15. The CDR3 sequence: CASSSGGGGRLNEQYF. CDR3 sequence (DNA): TGTGCCAGCAGCTCAGGAGGCGGGGGACGGCTAAACGAGCAGTACTTC.

This chain uses TRBV5-1 with TRBJ2-7; 9 bases match TRBD1. Germline lookup yields CDR1 SGHRS and CDR2 YFSETQ. The CDR3 is made up of 13 amino acids. V trimming: 6 bases; J trimming: 6 bases; junction bases outside the gene matches: 7. DNA of the CDR3: TGCGCCAGCACTGGACAGGGGCAAGGCGAGCAGTACTTC. Residues: CASTGQGQGEQYF.

This clone turned up a few times. The chain is built from TRBV6-5 and TRBJ1-4; D uncertain. V lost 3 bases and J lost 8, with 7 bases in between. The germline V gene has CDR1 MNHEY and CDR2 SVGAGI. The CDR3 runs to 12 residues. CDR3 loop: CASSYDGEKLFF. The DNA of the CDR3 is TGTGCCAGCAGTTATGACGGGGAAAAACTGTTTTTT.

V and J are TRBV5-1 and TRBJ1-1; TRBD1 matches 7 bases. This CDR3 comprises 16 residues. Losses at the gene ends were 4 bases for V and 3 bases for J; bases not matched to a gene: 12. The germline V gene has CDR1 SGHRS and CDR2 YFSETQ. CDR3: CASSQGGGLGDTEAFF. In DNA form, the CDR3 reads TGCGCCAGCAGCCAAGGGGGCGGGCTCGGGGACACTGAAGCTTTCTTT.

There are a few counts of this clone. The rearrangement joins TRBV24-1 to TRBJ1-5, with D unresolved. V was clipped by 3 bases and J by 5 bases, with 10 bases between them. Germline CDR1 and CDR2: KGHDR and SFDVKD. The CDR3 totals 14 residues. In nucleotides, the CDR3 is TGTGCCACCAGTGATCCTAGTCAAGATCAGCCCCAGCATTTT. It is translated as CATSDPSQDQPQHF.

This clone was counted only a few times. V usage is TRBV7-2 and J usage is TRBJ2-7, with 8 bases lining up with TRBD2. Looked up from germline, CDR1 is SGHTA and CDR2 is FQGNSA. The CDR3 consists of 14 residues. V was pared by 4 bases and J by 3 bases, with 5 bases of the junction left unmatched. CDR3 residues: CASSYPTSVYEQYF. As DNA, the CDR3 is TGTGCCAGCAGCTACCCGACTAGCGTCTACGAGCAGTACTTC.

This clone was observed once. The chain has TRBV24-1 and TRBJ2-1; TRBD2 matches 14 bases. The V gene's germline CDR1 is KGHDR and CDR2 SFDVKD. The CDR3 runs 17 residues. V shed 4 bases, J shed 4 bases, and the junction held 5 bases outside the gene matches. The CDR3 DNA follows: TGTGCCACCAGTGACCCGGGACTAGCGGGAGCATACAATGAGCAGTTCTTC. Protein: CATSDPGLAGAYNEQFF.